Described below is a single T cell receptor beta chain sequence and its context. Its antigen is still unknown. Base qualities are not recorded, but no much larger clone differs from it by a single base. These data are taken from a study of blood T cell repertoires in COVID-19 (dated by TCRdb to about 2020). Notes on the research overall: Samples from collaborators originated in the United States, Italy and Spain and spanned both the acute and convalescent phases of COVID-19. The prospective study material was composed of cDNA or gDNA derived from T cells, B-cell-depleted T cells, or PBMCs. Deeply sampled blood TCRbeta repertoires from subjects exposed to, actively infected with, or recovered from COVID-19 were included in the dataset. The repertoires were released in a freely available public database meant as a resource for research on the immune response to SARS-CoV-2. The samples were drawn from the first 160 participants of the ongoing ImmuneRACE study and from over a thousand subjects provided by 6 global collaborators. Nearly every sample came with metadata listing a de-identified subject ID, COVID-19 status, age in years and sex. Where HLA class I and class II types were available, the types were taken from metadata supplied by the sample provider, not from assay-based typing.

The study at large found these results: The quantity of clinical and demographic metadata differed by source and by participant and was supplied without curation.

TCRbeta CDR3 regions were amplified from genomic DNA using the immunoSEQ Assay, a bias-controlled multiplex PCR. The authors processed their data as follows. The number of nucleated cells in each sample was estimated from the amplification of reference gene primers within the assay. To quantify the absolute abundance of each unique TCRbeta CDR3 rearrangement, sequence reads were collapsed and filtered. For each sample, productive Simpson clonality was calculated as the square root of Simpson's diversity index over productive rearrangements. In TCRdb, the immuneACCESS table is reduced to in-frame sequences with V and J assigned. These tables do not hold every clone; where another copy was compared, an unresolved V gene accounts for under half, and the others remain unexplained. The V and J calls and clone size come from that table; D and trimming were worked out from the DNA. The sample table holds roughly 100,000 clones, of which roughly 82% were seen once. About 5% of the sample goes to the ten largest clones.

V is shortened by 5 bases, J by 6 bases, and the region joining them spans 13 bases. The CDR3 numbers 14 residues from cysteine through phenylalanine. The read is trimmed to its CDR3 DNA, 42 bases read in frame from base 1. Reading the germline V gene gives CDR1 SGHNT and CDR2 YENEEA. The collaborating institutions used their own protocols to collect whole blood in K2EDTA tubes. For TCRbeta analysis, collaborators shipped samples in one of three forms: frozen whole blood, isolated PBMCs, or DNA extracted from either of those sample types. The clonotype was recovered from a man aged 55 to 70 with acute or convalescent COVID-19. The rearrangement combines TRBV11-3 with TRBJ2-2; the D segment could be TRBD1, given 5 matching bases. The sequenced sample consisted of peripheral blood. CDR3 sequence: CASSPGRAAGELFF. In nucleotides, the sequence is TGTGCCAGCAGCCCCGGCAGGGCAGCCGGGGAGCTGTTTTTT.